This TCR beta chain was obtained from a study of beta chain features in type 1 diabetes. Study overall: The study found patients and healthy donors alike in age, gender and cell yields.

The germline gives CDR1 LNHDA, CDR2 SQIVND (reference sequence). J was trimmed by 10 bases and V by 0 bases; bases with no gene match: 8. The CDR3 extends over 15 amino acids. Only a few counts were recorded for this clone. Expressed TCRB transcripts were sequenced because the entire RNA isolate underwent reverse transcription. Assay used: immunoSEQ multiplex PCR; TCRdb lists only in-frame clones, some missing. The data hold hundreds of thousands of clones, with 11% observed a single time. Sorting with CD45RO/CCR7/CD25/CD127/CD95/CD27 yielded naive, central memory, regulatory and stem-like memory CD4+ cells.

The source material was naive CD4+ T cells from blood. The sequence was collected from a woman aged 25 to 39 in good health. The V and J genes are TRBV19 and TRBJ1-5; 8 bases are shared with TRBD1. The CDR3 DNA sequence: TGTGCCAGTAGTATAGATCGGGCAGGGGGCGACCCCCAGCATTTT. Protein product: CASSIDRAGGDPQHF.